Below are 20 T cell receptor beta chains sequenced from a single sample in a study of technical replicates of blood from four donors. Sequenced by immunoSEQ multiplex PCR; TCRdb stores in-frame clones only, minus some. The sample carries fewer than 90,000 clones, 95% to 97% recorded once. The material sequenced was T cells isolated from PBMCs. Receptors originate from a human donor in good health.

V and J are TRBV5-4 and TRBJ2-7; D is unclear. Trimming left V 0 bases short and J 2 bases short, with 12 bases between. Per germline, CDR1 SGHNT and CDR2 YYREEE (reference sequence). The CDR3 has 15 amino acids. The CDR3 DNA is TGTGCCAGCAGCTTGGAAGTTCCCCCTACCTACGAGCAGTACTTC. Translation gives CASSLEVPPTYEQYF.

The chain has TRBV18 and TRBJ2-7, with 8 bases identical to TRBD1. Germline CDR1 and CDR2: KGHSH and LQKENI. This CDR3 is 16 amino acids long. Trimming took 1 base from V and 7 from J; bases not matched to a gene: 12. The CDR3 nucleotides are TGTGCCAGCTCACCACTGGGACAGGAGAATGTGGGGGAGCAGTACTTC. Amino acids: CASSPLGQENVGEQYF.

In this sample, this clone turned up once. The V call is TRBV5-4, the J call TRBJ2-7, with D perhaps TRBD2 (6 bases). The germline CDR1 and CDR2 sequences are SGHNT and YYREEE (reference sequence). This CDR3 spans 14 amino acids. The V end lost 0 bases, the J end lost 4 bases, and 11 bases lay between the germline ends. CDR3 in DNA: TGTGCCAGCAGCTTGGCCGGGACTGCGTACGAGCAGTACTTC. Its protein product is CASSLAGTAYEQYF.

This sequence joins TRBV5-4 and TRBJ2-1; D is ambiguous. Germline CDR1 and CDR2: SGHNT and YYREEE (reference sequence). The V gene lost 1 base and the J gene lost 5 bases, with 7 bases spanning the gap. The CDR3 length is 13 residues. This CDR3 is CASSLSTHNEQFF. In DNA, the CDR3 is TGTGCCAGCAGCTTGAGCACGCACAATGAGCAGTTCTTC.

The gene calls are TRBV5-4 and TRBJ1-1; tentatively, D is TRBD1 (5 bases). The CDR3 is 15 residues long. The V gene's germline CDR1 is SGHNT and CDR2 YYREEE (reference sequence). The V end was cut by 1 base, the J end by 4 bases, with 14 bases between. The DNA of the CDR3 is TGTGCCAGCAGCTTGTCCCTAGGGGTGAGCACTGAAGCTTTCTTT. This encodes CASSLSLGVSTEAFF.

The chain joins TRBV7-6 to TRBJ2-1; no definite D call. CDR1 is SGHVS and CDR2 is FNYEAQ in the germline V gene. The CDR3 is 15 amino acids. V lost 7 bases to trimming and J lost 6 bases, with 19 bases between them. The CDR3 sequence: CASIPPGLTLNEQFF. DNA for the CDR3: TGTGCCAGCATCCCCCCTGGGCTAACACTCAATGAGCAGTTCTTC.

The gene calls are TRBV9 and TRBJ2-7; 10 bases are shared with TRBD1. The germline V gene has CDR1 SGDLS and CDR2 YYNGEE. After removal of 3 bases from V and 1 base from J, the junction contained 7 bases not matched to a gene. The CDR3 totals 16 residues. The chain's CDR3 is CASSGEGQGISYEQYF. The DNA for the CDR3 is TGTGCCAGCAGCGGAGAGGGACAGGGGATTTCCTACGAGCAGTACTTC.

This rearrangement joins TRBV10-1 to TRBJ1-4, with D perhaps TRBD1 (6 bases). V dropped 6 bases and J dropped 7 bases, with 15 bases sitting between them. The CDR3 loop spans 14 amino acids. Germline CDR1 is WNHNN and CDR2 is SYGVQD (reference sequence). For the CDR3, the DNA is TGCGCCAGCAGAATCAACAGGGATTCTGAAAAACTGTTTTTT. Its protein product is CASRINRDSEKLFF.

The gene calls are TRBV28 and TRBJ1-5, with 8 nucleotides matching TRBD1. The CDR3 contains 16 residues. V was clipped by 5 bases and J by 0 bases; unmatched bases: 6. Germline-derived CDR1 and CDR2 are MDHEN and SYDVKM. CDR3 sequence: CASSLRTGLSNQPQHF. The CDR3 DNA sequence: TGTGCCAGCAGTCTGAGGACAGGGCTTAGCAATCAGCCCCAGCATTTT.

V usage is TRBV28 and J usage is TRBJ2-7; D is perhaps TRBD1 (6 bases). Germline assignment: CDR1 MDHEN and CDR2 SYDVKM. The CDR3 runs 17 residues. Trimming left V 5 bases short and J 5 bases short, with 25 bases between. The CDR3 sequence: CASSPSWTNGGGHEQYF. The CDR3, as DNA: TGTGCCAGCAGTCCAAGTTGGACGAATGGGGGCGGCCACGAGCAGTACTTC. Filled out from reference TRBV28 and TRBJ2-7, the complete variable domain reads DVKVTQSSRYLVKRTGEKVFLECVQDMDHENMFWYRQDPGLGLRLIYFSYDVKMKEKGDIPEGYSVSREKKERFSLILESASTNQTSMYLCASSPSWTNGGGHEQYFGPGTRLTVT.

V usage is TRBV30 and J usage is TRBJ1-1, with 8 bases identical to TRBD1. The CDR3 extends over 14 amino acids. The V gene's germline CDR1 is GTSNPN and CDR2 SVGIG (reference sequence). V lost 1 base and J lost 2; bases outside the gene matches: 3. DNA for the CDR3: TGTGCCTGGAGTGGAGACAGGGGTAACACTGAAGCTTTCTTT. Translation: CAWSGDRGNTEAFF.

This clone appeared a single time. The sample has other DNA sequences that encode this CDR3 too. The chain employs TRBV5-1 and TRBJ1-2; D not certain. Trimming removed 1 base at V and 0 bases at J, with 4 bases between. The CDR3 runs 13 residues. Germline CDR1 reads SGHRS; CDR2 reads YFSETQ. Here the CDR3 reads CASSLTANYGYTF. In nucleotides, the CDR3 is TGCGCCAGCAGCTTGACAGCTAACTATGGCTACACCTTC. The entire variable domain, with the rest obtained from reference TRBV5-1 and TRBJ1-2, is as follows: KAGVTQTPRYLIKTRGQQVTLSCSPISGHRSVSWYQQTPGQGLQFLFEYFSETQRNKGNFPGRFSGRQFSNSRSEMNVSTLELGDSALYLCASSLTANYGYTFGSGTRLTVV.

Only one count was recorded for this clone. This chain links TRBV7-8 with TRBJ2-5, with D tentatively TRBD2 (6 bases). Germline lookup yields CDR1 SGHVS and CDR2 FQNEAQ. This CDR3 has 16 amino acids. V shed 10 bases and J shed 7 bases, with 28 bases lying between them. The CDR3 DNA reads as TGTGCCACCCCGCCCCCCCGACTAGGAGGTTACGGGACCCAGTACTTC. Translation gives CATPPPRLGGYGTQYF.

The V call is TRBV2, the J call TRBJ1-2, with 7 nucleotides matching TRBD1. From germline, CDR1 is SNHLY and CDR2 FYNNEI. The J segment lost 4 bases and the V segment lost 11 bases, leaving 10 bases of the junction unmatched. The CDR3 is 13 residues long. The CDR3 reads CAETPRDSYGYTF. CDR3 bases: TGTGCCGAAACGCCCCGGGACAGCTATGGCTACACCTTC.

The chain carries TRBV4-1 and TRBJ2-1; TRBD2 matches 13 bases. Germline V gene data show CDR1 as MGHRA and CDR2 as YSYEKL. This CDR3 is 15 amino acids long. V dropped 4 bases and J dropped 7; count of bases not matched to a gene: 4. This chain's CDR3 is CASSPGLAGSNEQFF. CDR3 DNA: TGCGCCAGCAGCCCGGGACTAGCGGGGAGTAATGAGCAGTTCTTC.

V usage is TRBV6-1 and J usage is TRBJ2-7; TRBD1 might be the D (6 bases). Trimming stripped 8 bases from V and 3 bases from J, with 14 bases between. Looked up from germline, CDR1 is MNHNS and CDR2 is SASEGT. The CDR3 is made up of 13 amino acids. The CDR3 loop reads CASRTAGNYEQYF. The CDR3 nucleotides are TGTGCCAGCCGGACAGCCGGCAACTACGAGCAGTACTTC.

The J gene is TRBJ1-5, the V gene TRBV7-8; no definite D call. V gave up 5 bases and J gave up 7 bases, with 12 bases separating them. Germline V gene lookup returns CDR1 SGHVS and CDR2 FQNEAQ. The CDR3 totals 13 residues. Written as DNA, the CDR3 is TGTGCCAGCAGCCCCCCCGGGATGCAGCCCCAGCATTTT. This translates into CASSPPGMQPQHF. Combining the CDR3 with reference TRBV7-8 and TRBJ1-5 gives the whole variable domain GAGVSQSPRYKVAKRGQDVALRCDPISGHVSLFWYQQALGQGPEFLTYFQNEAQLDKSGLPSDRFFAERPEGSVSTLKIQRTQQEDSAVYLCASSPPGMQPQHFGDGTRLSIL.

The chain employs TRBV27 and TRBJ2-2; the D is unclear. The CDR3 totals 15 residues. V was shortened by 5 bases and J by 2 bases, with 12 bases between the two germline ends. Germline V lookup: CDR1 MNHEY, CDR2 SMNVEV (reference sequence). CDR3 sequence reads: CASSIPQANTGELFF. The CDR3 region has the DNA TGTGCCAGCAGTATCCCGCAGGCTAACACCGGGGAGCTGTTTTTT.

The V call is TRBV21-1, the J call TRBJ2-1; the table's D call, TRBD2, has no DNA check behind it. TRBV21-1 represents a pseudogene. The CDR3 has 17 amino acids. CDR3 loop: CASSKADVLAGENEQFF. The DNA for the CDR3 is TGTGCCAGCAGCAAAGCCGACGTACTAGCGGGAGAGAATGAGCAGTTCTTC.

The gene calls are TRBV5-1 and TRBJ1-4; D may be TRBD1 (6 bases). This CDR3 comprises 14 residues. Germline values: CDR1 SGHRS, CDR2 YFSETQ. V was trimmed by 1 base and J by 7 bases, leaving 11 bases between them. The CDR3 here is CASSLSRGGEKLFF. CDR3 DNA: TGCGCCAGCAGCTTGAGTAGGGGGGGTGAAAAACTGTTTTTT.